These 24 T cell receptor beta chains were all obtained from the same sample, sequenced in a study of response to subunit inactivated influenza vaccine. In TCRdb, the RT-PCR reads were re-called with MiXCR into one record per CDR3 protein. The sample includes fewer than 600,000 distinct CDR3 sequences, approximately 7.3% of them seen just once. Sequencing was performed on PBMCs from blood, taken less than 25 months after vaccination. The receptors shown here come from a man aged 45 to 75 who received an inactivated influenza vaccine.

This clonotype has a handful of counts. The rearrangement links TRBV5-1 to TRBJ1-2; TRBD1 matches 9 bases. V was pared by 0 bases and J by 7 bases, with 7 bases of the junction left unmatched. CDR1 and CDR2 (germline): SGHRS, YFSETQ. The CDR3 runs 15 residues. The CDR3 region has the DNA TGCGCCAGCAGCTTGGGTACAGGGGGCGCATCTGGCTACACCTTC. Its protein is CASSLGTGGASGYTF.

This chain joins TRBV7-8 and TRBJ1-5; 7 bases map to TRBD1. Per the germline V gene, CDR1 is SGHVS and CDR2 is FQNEAQ. Losses at the gene ends were 0 bases for V and 2 bases for J; bases not matched to a gene: 4. This CDR3 contains 16 residues. The CDR3 sequence is CASSLARTGRNQPQHF. Written as DNA, the CDR3 is TGTGCCAGCAGCTTAGCGCGGACAGGCCGCAATCAGCCCCAGCATTTT. The full variable domain, completed using reference TRBV7-8 and TRBJ1-5, is GAGVSQSPRYKVAKRGQDVALRCDPISGHVSLFWYQQALGQGPEFLTYFQNEAQLDKSGLPSDRFFAERPEGSVSTLKIQRTQQEDSAVYLCASSLARTGRNQPQHFGDGTRLSIL.

This clonotype was seen only a few times. The V call is TRBV9, the J call TRBJ2-5; no clear D. The V gene lost 0 bases and the J gene lost 1 base, with 10 bases spanning the gap. There are 15 residues in the CDR3. The germline CDR1 and CDR2 sequences are SGDLS and YYNGEE. CDR3 amino acids: CASSVVGLAQETQYF. The CDR3 DNA follows: TGTGCCAGCAGCGTAGTGGGTTTGGCCCAAGAGACCCAGTACTTC.

The chain has TRBV7-2 and TRBJ2-7; no definite D call. The germline V gene has CDR1 SGHTA and CDR2 FQGNSA. The V gene lost 1 base and the J gene lost 7 bases, with 8 bases spanning the gap. CDR3 length: 12 residues. CDR3 nucleotide sequence: TGTGCCAGCAGCTTAGTTGCCCGGGAGCAGTACTTC. This codes for CASSLVAREQYF.

There are many counts of this clonotype. The V call is TRBV12-3 or TRBV12-4, the J call TRBJ1-1; the match to TRBD1 covers 7 bases. The trim removed 9 bases at V and 0 bases at J, leaving 4 bases unmatched. The CDR3 is made up of 13 amino acids. This CDR3 is CASNRGMNTEAFF. Here the CDR3 DNA reads TGTGCCAGTAACAGGGGTATGAACACTGAAGCTTTCTTT.

V and J are TRBV7-7 and TRBJ2-5; D might be TRBD1 (6 bases). V was cut by 4 bases and J by 7 bases, with 13 bases left in between. Looked up from germline, CDR1 is SSHAT and CDR2 is FNYEAQ (reference sequence). The CDR3 consists of 13 residues. The CDR3, as DNA: TGTGCCAGCAGCTCCGGACAGCGAATGACCCAGTACTTC. This codes for CASSSGQRMTQYF.

The chain combines TRBV5-1 with TRBJ2-5; tentative D call: TRBD2 (6 bases). CDR3 length: 13 amino acids. Germline V gives CDR1 SGHRS, CDR2 YFSETQ. The V end was cut by 2 bases, the J end by 9 bases, with 14 bases between. The CDR3 reads CASSLGDGGAQYF. CDR3 DNA: TGCGCCAGCAGCTTAGGAGACGGCGGGGCCCAGTACTTC. The full variable domain, rest sourced from reference TRBV5-1 and TRBJ2-5, is KAGVTQTPRYLIKTRGQQVTLSCSPISGHRSVSWYQQTPGQGLQFLFEYFSETQRNKGNFPGRFSGRQFSNSRSEMNVSTLELGDSALYLCASSLGDGGAQYFGPGTRLLVL.

The V gene is TRBV20-1, the J gene TRBJ1-1; D gene uncertain. The CDR3 is 15 amino acids. Germline CDR1 DFQATT, CDR2 SNEGSKA (reference sequence). Trimming pared 5 bases from V and 6 bases from J, leaving 22 bases between. CDR3 protein: CSAREVGSPRAEAFF. The DNA of the CDR3 is TGCAGTGCTCGGGAGGTCGGCTCCCCTCGGGCTGAAGCTTTCTTT.

This clonotype was found a few times. The rearrangement links TRBV25-1 to TRBJ2-3; the D is unclear. CDR1 is MGHDK and CDR2 is SYGVNS in the germline V gene. The V end lost 6 bases, the J end lost 4 bases, and 5 bases lay between the germline ends. CDR3 size: 11 residues. CDR3 sequence (DNA): TGTGCCAGCAGGGTGGCAGATACGCAGTATTTT. Translated, it gives CASRVADTQYF.

This clonotype appeared a few times. V and J are TRBV29-1 and TRBJ2-4; 9 nucleotides match TRBD1. Germline loops: CDR1 SQVTM, CDR2 ANQGSEA. The trim removed 5 bases at V and 6 bases at J, leaving 5 bases unmatched. This CDR3 has 13 residues. The CDR3, as DNA: TGCAGCGTTAAAACGGACAGGGGAAACATTCAGTACTTC. Its protein is CSVKTDRGNIQYF. Full variable domain (rest looked up from reference TRBV29-1 and TRBJ2-4): SAVISQKPSRDICQRGTSLTIQCQVDSQVTMMFWYRQQPGQSLTLIATANQGSEATYESGFVIDKFPISRPNLTFSTLTVSNMSPEDSSIYLCSVKTDRGNIQYFGAGTRLSVL.

In this sample, this clonotype turned up a few times. The chain joins TRBV7-2 to TRBJ1-2, with 7 bases that match TRBD1. V shed 2 bases and J 4 bases; nucleotides not matched to a gene: 4. The germline V gene has CDR1 SGHTA and CDR2 FQGNSA. The CDR3 consists of 14 residues. In DNA form, the CDR3 reads TGTGCCAGCAGCTTAACCGGGACAGTCTATGGCTACACCTTC. Its translation: CASSLTGTVYGYTF. Using reference TRBV7-2 and TRBJ1-2 for the parts outside the CDR3, the full variable domain is GAGVSQSPSNKVTEKGKDVELRCDPISGHTALYWYRQSLGQGLEFLIYFQGNSAPDKSGLPSDRFSAERTGGSVSTLTIQRTQQEDSAVYLCASSLTGTVYGYTFGSGTRLTVV.

This chain connects TRBV27 to TRBJ2-7; 10 bases line up with TRBD2. Germline V gene data show CDR1 as MNHEY and CDR2 as SMNVEV (reference sequence). The CDR3 length is 15 residues. V lost 7 bases, J lost 4 bases, and 10 bases stayed unmatched. CDR3 sequence: CASTVSGRAFYEQYF. Written as DNA, the CDR3 is TGTGCCAGCACCGTCAGCGGGAGGGCCTTTTACGAGCAGTACTTC.

The chain links TRBV20-1 to TRBJ2-7; 11 nucleotides align to TRBD2. V lost 5 bases to trimming and J lost 4 bases; unmatched junction nucleotides: 7. The CDR3 has 14 residues. Per the germline V gene, CDR1 is DFQATT and CDR2 is SNEGSKA (reference sequence). The CDR3: CSAWIAGGPYEQYF. Written as DNA, the CDR3 is TGCAGTGCTTGGATAGCGGGAGGGCCTTACGAGCAGTACTTC.

V and J are TRBV19 and TRBJ1-1, with a possible D match to TRBD1 (5 bases). V was trimmed by 4 bases and J by 3 bases, leaving 12 bases between them. In germline, CDR1 is LNHDA, CDR2 SQIVND (reference sequence). The CDR3 contains 14 residues. CDR3 DNA: TGTGCCAGTAGTACGAGGGGAACGGACACTGAAGCTTTCTTT. Protein sequence: CASSTRGTDTEAFF.

This clonotype was seen at least ten times. CDR3 nucleotides: TGTGCCAGTAGTGAACAGGGGCGGAGCAATCAGCCCCAGCATTTT. It translates to CASSEQGRSNQPQHF. The chain employs TRBV19 and TRBJ1-5; 7 bases fit TRBD1. The V gene's germline CDR1 is LNHDA and CDR2 SQIVND (reference sequence). Trimming took 5 bases from V and 1 from J; bases not matched to a gene: 5. The CDR3 consists of 15 residues.

This clonotype was recorded a few times. The V call is TRBV20-1, the J call TRBJ2-7; D uncertain. The CDR3 contains 16 residues. The V end lost 0 bases, the J end lost 2 bases, and 17 bases lay between the germline ends. Germline V lookup: CDR1 DFQATT, CDR2 SNEGSKA (reference sequence). The CDR3 reads CSARDRVLDITYEQYF. The CDR3 DNA sequence: TGCAGTGCTAGAGATCGTGTACTGGATATAACCTACGAGCAGTACTTC.

This clonotype was recorded at least ten times. V and J are TRBV2 and TRBJ2-7, with 7 nucleotides matching TRBD1. CDR3 length: 15 amino acids. The J segment lost 2 bases and the V segment lost 5 bases, leaving 9 bases of the junction unmatched. Germline CDR1 reads SNHLY; CDR2 reads FYNNEI. CDR3 sequence: CASSYPGTATYEQYF. The DNA for the CDR3 is TGTGCCAGCAGTTACCCCGGGACAGCCACCTACGAGCAGTACTTC.

This clonotype has a count of ten or more. V gene TRBV29-1 combines with J gene TRBJ2-3, with 9 bases aligning to TRBD2. Germline V gene data show CDR1 as SQVTM and CDR2 as ANQGSEA. Trimming at V came to 7 bases and at J to 1 base, leaving 12 bases not matched to a gene. The CDR3 length is 16 residues. This CDR3 is CSARGLADKGTDTQYF. The CDR3 DNA sequence: TGCAGCGCTAGGGGACTAGCTGATAAAGGCACAGATACGCAGTATTTT.

This sequence joins TRBV28 and TRBJ2-5; D uncertain. Germline CDR1 MDHEN, CDR2 SYDVKM. The length of the CDR3 is 13 residues. The V end lost 3 bases, the J end lost 3 bases, and 8 bases lay between the germline ends. CDR3 nucleotides: TGTGCCAGCAGTTTTCCGACTGAAGAGACCCAGTACTTC. This sequence encodes CASSFPTEETQYF.

The sample holds a few counts of this clonotype. The rearrangement joins TRBV25-1 to TRBJ2-5, with unresolved D. The CDR3 runs to 12 residues. In germline, CDR1 is MGHDK, CDR2 SYGVNS. Trimming took off 4 bases at V and 2 bases at J, with 5 bases between the two ends. CDR3 amino acids: CASSATQETQYF. The CDR3 DNA reads as TGTGCCAGCAGTGCAACACAAGAGACCCAGTACTTC. Complete variable domain (other parts from reference TRBV25-1 and TRBJ2-5): EADIYQTPRYLVIGTGKKITLECSQTMGHDKMYWYQQDPGMELHLIHYSYGVNSTEKGDLSSESTVSRIRTEHFPLTLESARPSHTSQYLCASSATQETQYFGPGTRLLVL.

This clonotype showed up just a few times. V gene TRBV4-1 combines with J gene TRBJ1-6; D is undetermined. The ends were cut back, 8 bases at V and 1 base at J, with 12 bases in the middle. This CDR3 has 15 amino acids. Germline assignment: CDR1 MGHRA and CDR2 YSYEKL. The CDR3 is CASRLTTSYNSPLHF. CDR3 DNA: TGCGCCAGCCGGTTGACGACTTCCTATAATTCACCCCTCCACTTT.

Here the CDR3 reads CASSLALAGGRDSYEQYF. Written as DNA, the CDR3 is TGCGCCAGCAGCTTGGCTCTAGCGGGAGGAAGGGACTCCTACGAGCAGTACTTC. The J gene is TRBJ2-7, the V gene TRBV5-1; 11 bases map to TRBD2. The germline V gene has CDR1 SGHRS and CDR2 YFSETQ. V dropped 0 bases and J dropped 0; count of bases not matched to a gene: 8. CDR3 length: 18 residues. The full variable domain, its missing parts supplied by reference TRBV5-1 and TRBJ2-7, is KAGVTQTPRYLIKTRGQQVTLSCSPISGHRSVSWYQQTPGQGLQFLFEYFSETQRNKGNFPGRFSGRQFSNSRSEMNVSTLELGDSALYLCASSLALAGGRDSYEQYFGPGTRLTVT.

The sample holds a few counts of this clonotype. The rearrangement joins TRBV20-1 to TRBJ2-5; 12 bases map to TRBD2. The CDR3 totals 16 residues. Germline CDR1 is DFQATT and CDR2 is SNEGSKA (reference sequence). V was clipped by 1 base and J by 5 bases; unmatched bases: 8. The CDR3 nucleotides read TGCAGTGCTAGAGTATTCGGACTAGCGGGATTGGAGACCCAGTACTTC. Encoded protein: CSARVFGLAGLETQYF.

This clonotype was counted many times. The rearrangement links TRBV24-1 to TRBJ1-1; 7 positions match TRBD1. Germline CDR1 and CDR2: KGHDR and SFDVKD. V gave up 4 bases and J gave up 1 base; unmatched junction bases: 5. The CDR3 is 15 amino acids. CDR3 residues: CATSDSRQGNTEAFF. The DNA for the CDR3 is TGTGCCACCAGTGACTCCCGACAGGGGAACACTGAAGCTTTCTTT.